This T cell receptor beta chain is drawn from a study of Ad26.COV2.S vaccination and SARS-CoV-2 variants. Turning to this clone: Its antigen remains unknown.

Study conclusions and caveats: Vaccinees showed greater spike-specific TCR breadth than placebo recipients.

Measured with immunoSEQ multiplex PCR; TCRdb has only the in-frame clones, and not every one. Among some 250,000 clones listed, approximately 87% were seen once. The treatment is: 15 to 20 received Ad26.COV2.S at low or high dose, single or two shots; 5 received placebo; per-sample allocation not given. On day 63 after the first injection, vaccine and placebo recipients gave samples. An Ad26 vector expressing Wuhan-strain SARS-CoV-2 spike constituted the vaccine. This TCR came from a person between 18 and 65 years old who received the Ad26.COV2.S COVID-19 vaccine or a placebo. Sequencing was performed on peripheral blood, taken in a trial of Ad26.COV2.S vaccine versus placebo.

The CDR3 nucleotides read TGTGCCTGGAGTGGGTCCAGGGATCAGCCCCAGCATTTT. Amino acids: CAWSGSRDQPQHF. The chain couples TRBV30 to TRBJ1-5; possibly TRBD1 for D (5 bases). Trimming removed 1 base at V and 5 bases at J, with 9 bases between. In germline, CDR1 is GTSNPN, CDR2 SVGIG (reference sequence). The CDR3 is 13 residues long. Full variable domain (outside the CDR3, taken from reference TRBV30 and TRBJ1-5): SQTIHQWPATLVQPVGSPLSLECTVEGTSNPNLYWYRQAAGRGLQLLFYSVGIGQISSEVPQNLSASRPQDRQFILSSKKLLLSDSGFYLCAWSGSRDQPQHFGDGTRLSIL.